A single T cell receptor (beta chain) is shown here with its context. Germline V gives CDR1 MGHDK, CDR2 SYGVNS. The trim removed 3 bases at V and 7 bases at J, leaving 16 bases unmatched. The CDR3 has 18 amino acids. This sample stems from a study of cytomegalovirus exposure and HLA in healthy donors. Method: immunoSEQ multiplex PCR; TCRdb's copy keeps in-frame clones and lacks some. The data contain approximately 97,000 clones, about 95% of them singletons. The origin of this receptor is a woman aged 18-29 years in good health and CMV-seronegative. Material for sequencing was PBMCs. The chain carries TRBV25-1 and TRBJ1-4; 8 bases agree with TRBD1. The CDR3 sequence: CASSDQTGEGPPGEKLFF. In nucleotides, the CDR3 is TGTGCCAGCAGTGATCAGACAGGGGAGGGCCCCCCGGGTGAAAAACTGTTTTTT.